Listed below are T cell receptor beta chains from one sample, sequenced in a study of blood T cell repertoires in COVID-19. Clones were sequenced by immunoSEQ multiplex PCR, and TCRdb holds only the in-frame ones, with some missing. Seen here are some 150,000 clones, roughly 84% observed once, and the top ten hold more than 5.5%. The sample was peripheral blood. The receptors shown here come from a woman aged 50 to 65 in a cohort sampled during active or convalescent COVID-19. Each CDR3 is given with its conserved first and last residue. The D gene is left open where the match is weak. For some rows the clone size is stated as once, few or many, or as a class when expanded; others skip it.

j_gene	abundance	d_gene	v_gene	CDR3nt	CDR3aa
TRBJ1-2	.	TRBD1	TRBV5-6	TGTGCCAGCAGCCCAGGGACAGAGAGGTACTACACCTTC	CASSPGTERYYTF
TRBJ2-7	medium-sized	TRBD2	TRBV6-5	TGTGCCAGCAGTTACTCTAGCGGGAGCTCCTACGAGCAGTACTTC	CASSYSSGSSYEQYF
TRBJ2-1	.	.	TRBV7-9	TGTGCCAGCAGCTTAGTCTCTTACAATGAGCAGTTCTTC	CASSLVSYNEQFF
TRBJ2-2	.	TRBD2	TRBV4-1	TGCGCCAGCAGCCAAGACCACCTAGCGGGGGTAATCGGGGAGCTGTTTTTT	CASSQDHLAGVIGELFF
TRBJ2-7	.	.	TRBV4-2	TGTGCCAGCAGCCTCCCCGGGCGGGGTTTTCACGAGCAGTACTTC	CASSLPGRGFHEQYF
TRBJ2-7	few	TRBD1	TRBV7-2	TGTGCCAGCAGCTTAGAGGGGACAGGTTACGAGCAGTACTTC	CASSLEGTGYEQYF
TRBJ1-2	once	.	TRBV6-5	TGTGCCAGCAGTTACGACAGTAAAAACTATGGCTACACCTTC	CASSYDSKNYGYTF
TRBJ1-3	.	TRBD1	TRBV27	TGTGCCAGCAGTCCCCGACAGGGAAGTACTGGAAACACCATATATTTT	CASSPRQGSTGNTIYF
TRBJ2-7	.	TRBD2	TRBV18	TGTGCCAGCTCGCGGGGGGCCCAAACCTACGAGCAGTACTTC	CASSRGAQTYEQYF
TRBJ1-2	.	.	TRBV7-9	TGTGCCAGCAGCCCCCCCGGGGGACACTATGGCTACACCTTC	CASSPPGGHYGYTF
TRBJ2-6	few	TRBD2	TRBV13	TGCGCCCGCCGCGCCGGGGGGGAGTTTAGGTCCGGGGCCAACGTCCTGACTTTC	CARRAGGEFRSGANVLTF
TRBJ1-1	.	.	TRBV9	TGTGCCAGCAGCGTCGTGAGGAACACTGAAGCTTTCTTT	CASSVVRNTEAFF
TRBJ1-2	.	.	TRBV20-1	TGCAGTGCCGTTAACTATGGCTACACCTTC	CSAVNYGYTF
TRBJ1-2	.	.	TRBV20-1	TGCAGTGCCCAGAGGGATGGCTACACCTTC	CSAQRDGYTF
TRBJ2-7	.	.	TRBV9	TGTGCCAGCAGCGCCCAGGGAGGCGAGCAGTACTTC	CASSAQGGEQYF
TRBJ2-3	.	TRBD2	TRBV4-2	TGTGCCAGCAGCCTCCGACTAGCGGGGTCCACAGATACGCAGTATTTT	CASSLRLAGSTDTQYF
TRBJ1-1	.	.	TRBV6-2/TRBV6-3	TGTGCCAGCAGTTACGGGGGCCTTAGTGACTTCATTTATGCTTTCTTT	CASSYGGLSDFIYAFF
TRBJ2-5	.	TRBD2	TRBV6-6	TGTGCCAGCAGCGGGGGGAAAGGACTAAAAGAGACCCAGTACTTC	CASSGGKGLKETQYF
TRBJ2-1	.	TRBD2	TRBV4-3	TGCGCCAGCAGCCAAGATTGGCGGGGGAGCTCCTACAATGAGCAGTTCTTC	CASSQDWRGSSYNEQFF
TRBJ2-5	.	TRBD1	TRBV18	TGTGCCAGCTCACCCTTTGACAGGGTACAAGAGACCCAGTACTTC	CASSPFDRVQETQYF
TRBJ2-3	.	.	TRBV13	TGTGCCAGCAGCTTAGGGGGATGGTATAGCGGCGCAGATACGCAGTATTTT	CASSLGGWYSGADTQYF
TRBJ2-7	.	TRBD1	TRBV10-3	TGTGCCATCAGCGGACAGGGCTACGAGCAGTACTTC	CAISGQGYEQYF
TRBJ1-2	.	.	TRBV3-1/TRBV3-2	TGTGCCAGCAGCCACATGAAGCGGGACTATGGCTACACCTTC	CASSHMKRDYGYTF
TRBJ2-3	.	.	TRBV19	TGTGCCAGTCGTAGAGGGCAGATAGTCACAGATACGCAGTATTTT	CASRRGQIVTDTQYF
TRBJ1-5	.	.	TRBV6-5	TGTGCCAGCAGTTACGGCAGGGCTAGCAATCAGCCCCAGCATTTT	CASSYGRASNQPQHF
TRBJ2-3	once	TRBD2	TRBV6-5	TGTGCCAGCAGCCTAGCGGGGGGGAAAGATACGCAGTATTTT	CASSLAGGKDTQYF
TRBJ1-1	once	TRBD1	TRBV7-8	TGTGCCAGCAGCTCACCCCCCCGCCGGGACAGTTACACTGAAGCTTTCTTT	CASSSPPRRDSYTEAFF
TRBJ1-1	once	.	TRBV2	TGTGCCAGCAATTTCAGGGCGAACACTGAAGCTTTCTTT	CASNFRANTEAFF
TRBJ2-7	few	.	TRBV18	TGTGCCAGCTCACCACTTACTTACGAGCAGTACTTC	CASSPLTYEQYF
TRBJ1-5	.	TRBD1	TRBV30	TGTGCCTGGAGGTCGACAGGGATTGGCAATCAGCCCCAGCATTTT	CAWRSTGIGNQPQHF
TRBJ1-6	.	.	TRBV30	TGTGCCTGGAGTACGGGGTCGAGGGCTTCACCCCTCCACTTT	CAWSTGSRASPLHF
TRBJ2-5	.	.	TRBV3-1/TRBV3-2	TGTGCCAGCAGCCAACAGGGGGAGGAAGAGACCCAGTACTTC	CASSQQGEEETQYF
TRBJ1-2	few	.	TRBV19	TGTGCCAGTAGCCCTACTTTTATCTTTGGCTACACCTTC	CASSPTFIFGYTF
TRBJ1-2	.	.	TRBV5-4	TGTGCCAGCAGCTCCCCAGGTAGGGGCTACACCTTC	CASSSPGRGYTF